The 2 T cell receptor beta chains below all came from one sample that was sequenced in a study of T cell clonotyping in hematopoietic cell transplantation. The time point was: recipient sample about 28 days before transplant, after cytoreduction. Libraries were prepared by immunoSEQ multiplex PCR; TCRdb keeps only in-frame clonotypes and omits some of them. Of more than 40,000 clones listed, 85% are singletons. The sample consisted of peripheral blood mononuclear cells, taken before stem cell transplant. The receptors here all came from a man aged 55-75 years with acute myeloid leukemia. Some clones in this sample may be carry-over from other donors' samples.

The chain couples TRBV6-5 to TRBJ2-7; 8 positions match TRBD1. The CDR3 covers 15 residues. Germline assignment: CDR1 MNHEY and CDR2 SVGAGI. J gave up 1 base and V 6 bases, and 8 bases lay outside the gene matches. The CDR3 protein is CASRPGQVLSYEQYF. The CDR3 coding sequence is TGTGCCAGCAGACCGGGACAGGTCCTGTCCTACGAGCAGTACTTC.

V and J are TRBV7-6 and TRBJ2-1; 10 bases agree with TRBD2. Looked up from germline, CDR1 is SGHVS and CDR2 is FNYEAQ. The V segment lost 3 bases and the J segment 5 bases; nucleotides outside the gene matches: 10. CDR3 length: 17 residues. The CDR3: CASSFAVGLAGDNEQFF. CDR3 nucleotide sequence: TGTGCCAGCAGCTTTGCTGTTGGGCTAGCGGGGGACAATGAGCAGTTCTTC.